The 9 T cell receptor beta chains below were found in one sample sequenced in a study of cytomegalovirus exposure and HLA in healthy donors. PCR primers comprised 60 Vbeta and 13 Jbeta primers. This table comes from immunoSEQ multiplex PCR, and its TCRdb copy is limited to in-frame clones, with some not included. The repertoire consists of 210,000 or so clones, with approximately 83% occurring once and the leading ten covering roughly 0.7%. Input material: PBMCs. The receptors come from a boy aged 2 to 10 in good health and CMV-seronegative.

This clone was seen more than once but under ten times. The J gene is TRBJ2-7, the V gene TRBV15; TRBD1 matches at 7 bases. The CDR3 length is 14 residues. Germline V lookup: CDR1 LNHNV, CDR2 YYDKDF (reference sequence). Germline trimming cut 2 bases from V and 4 bases from J; bases unmatched to any gene: 5. The CDR3 loop is CATSRRQGLYEQYF. CDR3 bases: TGTGCCACCAGCAGAAGACAGGGATTGTACGAGCAGTACTTC.

The CDR3: CASSHRIGDTDTQYF. The CDR3 region has the DNA TGTGCCAGCAGCCACAGGATTGGTGACACAGATACGCAGTATTTT. The chain is built from TRBV14 and TRBJ2-3; D gene uncertain. This CDR3 comprises 15 residues. CDR1 is SGHDN, CDR2 FVKESK, per germline. The V end was cut by 3 bases, the J end by 2 bases, with 12 bases between.

The rearrangement uses TRBV5-6 and TRBJ2-5, with D possibly being TRBD1 (6 bases). Matching the DNA end better, TRBJ2-7 makes the J call doubtful. CDR1 is SGHDT and CDR2 is YYEEEE in the germline V gene. This CDR3 has 14 amino acids. CDR3: CASSLGQGIYEQYF. CDR3 sequence (DNA): TGTGCCAGCAGCTTGGGGCAGGGGATCTACGAGCAGTACTTC.

The chain couples TRBV14 to TRBJ2-1; the match to TRBD1 covers 8 bases. In germline, CDR1 is SGHDN, CDR2 FVKESK. The CDR3 runs 14 residues. J lost 10 bases, V lost 0 bases, and 5 bases had no gene match. This CDR3 is CASSQDIGQGEQFF. DNA for the CDR3: TGTGCCAGCAGCCAAGATATCGGACAGGGAGAGCAGTTCTTC. Full variable domain (missing parts from reference TRBV14 and TRBJ2-1): EAGVTQFPSHSVIEKGQTVTLRCDPISGHDNLYWYRRVMGKEIKFLLHFVKESKQDESGMPNNRFLAERTGGTYSTLKVQPAELEDSGVYFCASSQDIGQGEQFFGPGTRLTVL.

This chain links TRBV5-8 with TRBJ1-2, with TRBD1 identical over 11 bases. Looked up from germline, CDR1 is SGHTS and CDR2 is YDEGEE. The ends lost 5 bases at V and 1 base at J; junction bases unmatched: 4. The CDR3 is 15 amino acids. DNA of the CDR3: TGTGCCAGCAGGCGGGACAGGGGGTTTAACTATGGCTACACCTTC. Its protein product is CASRRDRGFNYGYTF.

This chain joins TRBV2 and TRBJ2-1; 11 bases are a match to TRBD2. V trimming: 7 bases; J trimming: 10 bases; junction bases outside the gene matches: 3. Germline V gene data show CDR1 as SNHLY and CDR2 as FYNNEI. This CDR3 contains 12 residues. The CDR3 region has the DNA TGTGCCAGCACTAGCGGGGGGCCCGAGCAGTTCTTC. This encodes CASTSGGPEQFF.

As to this clone: A read error may produce the germline difference seen at one junction end. The chain couples TRBV7-7 to TRBJ2-1; TRBD1 is a possible D gene (6 bases). The CDR3 is 15 amino acids. Germline V gene lookup returns CDR1 SSHAT and CDR2 FNYEAQ (reference sequence). CDR3 sequence reads: CASSTGQSSYNEQFF. In DNA, the CDR3 is TGTGCTAGCAGCACTGGACAGAGCTCCTACAATGAGCAGTTCTTC.

The DNA for the CDR3 is TGTGCCATCATGGGACTAGCGGGGTCCTACGAGCAGTACTTC. It is translated as CAIMGLAGSYEQYF. The gene calls are TRBV10-3 and TRBJ2-7; 13 nucleotides line up with TRBD2. Germline V gene data show CDR1 as ENHRY and CDR2 as SYGVKD. This CDR3 spans 14 amino acids. With V trimmed by 7 bases and J by 1 base, 1 base remained unmatched.

The V gene is TRBV25-1, the J gene TRBJ2-3; the match to TRBD1 covers 8 bases. Germline V gene lookup returns CDR1 MGHDK and CDR2 SYGVNS. The V and J ends lost 4 bases and 7 bases, in that order; junction bases with no gene match: 4. CDR3 length: 13 residues. The CDR3 loop reads CASSGGDRNTQYF. DNA for the CDR3: TGTGCCAGCAGTGGGGGGGACAGGAATACGCAGTATTTT.